The 32 T cell receptor beta chains below were found in one sample sequenced in a study of tumor-infiltrating lymphocytes in primary liver carcinoma. Unsorted bulk tissue, about 18-31 mg of it, served as the source for co-extraction of RNA and DNA. Total RNA (around 500 ng) served as template for TCR beta cDNA synthesis primed by a constant-region primer. Library construction for TCR beta comprised three nested multiplex PCR rounds performed with slightly modified ARM-PCR. The first two PCR rounds, nine to ten cycles each, used TRBV1-TRBV30 forward primers and a C-beta reverse primer. In TCRdb, the multiplex PCR reads were re-called with MiXCR into one record per CDR3 protein. The sample includes around 100,000 distinct CDR3 sequences, around 73% of them seen just once. What was sequenced was liver tumor tissue from sampling region 2. As to subset: tumor region T2, inferior pole. The receptors originated from a woman aged 55-70 years with primary liver carcinoma and hepatitis B virus infection.

This clonotype was seen a single time. This chain links TRBV28 with TRBJ2-3; possible D gene TRBD2, 5 bases. Deletions cut 4 bases from V and 4 bases from J, with 9 bases between. This CDR3 is built from 13 residues. Germline V gene data show CDR1 as MDHEN and CDR2 as SYDVKM. This CDR3 is CASSSRVADTQYF. The CDR3 bases are TGTGCCAGCAGTTCGAGGGTCGCAGATACGCAGTATTTT. Filled out from reference TRBV28 and TRBJ2-3, the complete variable domain reads DVKVTQSSRYLVKRTGEKVFLECVQDMDHENMFWYRQDPGLGLRLIYFSYDVKMKEKGDIPEGYSVSREKKERFSLILESASTNQTSMYLCASSSRVADTQYFGPGTRLTVL.

As regards this clonotype: The junction shows a germline mismatch at one end, possibly a read error. The CDR3 region is CASCLGSSGKLEQFF. In DNA form, the CDR3 reads TGTGCCAGCTGCTTAGGAAGTAGCGGTAAGCTTGAGCAGTTCTTC. The rearrangement joins TRBV11-3 to TRBJ2-1; TRBD2 might be the D (6 bases). The CDR3 totals 15 residues. Germline assignment: CDR1 SGHNT and CDR2 YENEEA.

This clonotype came up a few times. The conserved final phenylalanine or tryptophan is absent from the CDR3, which likely points to a read error. The chain carries TRBV11-2 and TRBJ2-5, with D tentatively TRBD2 (6 bases). The CDR3 runs to 14 residues. Per the germline V gene, CDR1 is SGHAT and CDR2 is FQNNGV. The CDR3 nucleotides read TGTGCCAGTAGCTCCACCGGCGGGATAGAGACCCAGTACTTA. This codes for CASSSTGGIETQYL.

On this clonotype itself: The junction and the germline gene differ at one end; a read error may be behind it. The CDR3 spells CAGSLSKTACVQYF. CDR3 nucleotide sequence: TGTGCCGGCAGTTTAAGTAAGACAGCATGCGTGCAGTACTTC. The chain combines TRBV12-3 or TRBV12-4 with TRBJ2-7; D perhaps matches TRBD1 (5 bases). The CDR3 sequence is 14 residues long.

Regarding this clonotype: The junction departs from the called germline gene at one end, perhaps through a read error. This chain joins TRBV12-3 or TRBV12-4 and TRBJ2-7; 8 bases are a match to TRBD1. The CDR3 length is 11 residues. The chain's CDR3 is CDSSLDRGIYF. The CDR3 DNA follows: TGTGACAGCAGTCTCGACAGGGGCATTTACTTC.

In regard to this clonotype: Relative to the germline gene, one junction end is altered; a read error may explain this. This chain connects TRBV7-8 to TRBJ1-6; D gene unclear. Per the germline V gene, CDR1 is SGHVS and CDR2 is FQNEAQ. The CDR3 length is 15 residues. In DNA form, the CDR3 reads TGTGCCAGCAGCGTTAGGCAGGATCCGAGTTCACCCCCCCACTTT. Translation gives CASSVRQDPSSPPHF.

This sequence joins TRBV11-3 and TRBJ2-1; maybe TRBD1 (6 bases). V was trimmed by 1 base and J by 8 bases, leaving 18 bases between them. From germline, CDR1 is SGHNT and CDR2 YENEEA. CDR3 length: 16 residues. CDR3 protein: CASSLGARGRVDEQFF. The CDR3 nucleotides read TGTGCCAGCAGCTTAGGCGCCAGGGGACGTGTCGATGAGCAGTTCTTC.

As regards this clonotype: Mismatch with germline at one junction end may stem from a read error. This sequence joins TRBV28 and TRBJ1-1; maybe TRBD1 (6 bases). This CDR3 is 13 amino acids long. The germline gives CDR1 MDHEN, CDR2 SYDVKM. The DNA of the CDR3 is TGTGCCAGCAGTTTGGTGGACAGATCTGAAGCTTTATTT. Amino acids: CASSLVDRSEALF.

In regard to this clonotype: A junction boundary mismatches the germline segment, possibly from a read error. The chain employs TRBV11-3 and TRBJ1-4; D not certain. The CDR3 is 14 amino acids. Per germline, CDR1 SGHNT and CDR2 YENEEA. For the CDR3, the DNA is TGTGCCAGCAGCCCCCGGAGCGAAAATGAGAAACTGTTTTTT. Translated: CASSPRSENEKLFF.

The V and J genes are TRBV11-2 and TRBJ2-4; D is unresolved. The CDR3 is 15 residues long. Germline CDR1 SGHAT, CDR2 FQNNGV. V lost 0 bases to trimming and J lost 8 bases, with 14 bases between them. CDR3 region: CASSLEGCGHDIQYF. Here the CDR3 DNA reads TGTGCCAGCAGCTTAGAAGGTTGTGGGCACGACATTCAGTACTTC.

A remark on this clonotype: Relative to the germline gene, one junction end is altered; a read error may explain this. V and J are TRBV4-2 and TRBJ2-1, with TRBD2 matching over 7 bases. The CDR3 length is 17 residues. Germline-derived CDR1 and CDR2 are LGHNA and YNFKEQ. The CDR3 DNA reads as TGTGCCACCAGCCAAGAAGCAACGCGGGAGAGGGCCAATGAGCAGTTCTTC. It is translated as CATSQEATRERANEQFF.

The chain recombines TRBV11-2 with TRBJ2-1; possible D gene TRBD1, 6 bases. The germline CDR1 and CDR2 sequences are SGHAT and FQNNGV. V was cut by 9 bases and J by 8 bases, with 26 bases left in between. This CDR3 comprises 16 residues. This chain's CDR3 is CARSLDLTGGGDEQFF. CDR3 DNA sequence: TGTGCCAGAAGTTTAGACCTGACGGGTGGGGGCGATGAGCAGTTCTTC.

This clonotype was observed a few times. A much larger clone differs from this one at a single base, so this may be a read error. V usage is TRBV11-3 and J usage is TRBJ2-3, with 9 nucleotides matching TRBD2. Germline lookup yields CDR1 SGHNT and CDR2 YENEEA. This CDR3 has 19 residues. J was trimmed by 4 bases and V by 6 bases; bases with no gene match: 20. In nucleotides, the CDR3 is TGTGCCAGCAGTTACTTAGGGCGGGGGGGCCCGTTTCACCCAGATACGCAGTATTTT. It yields the protein CASSYLGRGGPFHPDTQYF.

As concerns this clonotype: Because it lacks the conserved phenylalanine or tryptophan at the end, this CDR3 is likely a read error. The CDR3 DNA sequence: TGCGCCAGCACCCTAACAGGTTCAGCGCTCTCCTACGAGCAGTACTAC. Translated, it gives CASTLTGSALSYEQYY. This chain uses TRBV5-5 with TRBJ2-7, with a tentative D call TRBD1 (5 bases). In germline, CDR1 is SGHKS, CDR2 YYEKEE (reference sequence). CDR3 length: 16 amino acids.

With regard to this clonotype: A much more abundant neighbour one base away suggests this may be a read error. The chain uses TRBV7-8 and TRBJ2-3; 11 bases are a match to TRBD2. The CDR3 sequence is 16 residues long. Germline V gene data show CDR1 as SGHVS and CDR2 as FQNEAQ. The CDR3 loop reads CAGSWATGLAEDTQYF. In DNA form, the CDR3 reads TGTGCCGGCAGCTGGGCCACGGGACTAGCGGAAGATACGCAGTATTTT.

A word on this clonotype: Relative to the germline gene, one junction end is altered; a read error may explain this. The V call is TRBV11-2, the J call TRBJ2-7; 9 bases are a match to TRBD2. The CDR3 sequence is 18 residues long. Germline-derived CDR1 and CDR2 are SGHAT and FQNNGV. The CDR3 coding sequence is TGTGCCAGCAGCCCCTGGGGGACTAGCTGGGGGAGGCCCTACGAGCAATACTTC. Its protein product is CASSPWGTSWGRPYEQYF.

Worth noting for this clonotype: This may arise from a read error, as a much more abundant clone is one base away. J is TRBJ1-1 and V is TRBV28; D remains ambiguous. The CDR3 is 12 residues long. Germline loops: CDR1 MDHEN, CDR2 SYDVKM. The CDR3 nucleotides read TGTACCAGCAGTTTGATAAACACTGAAGCTTTCTTT. Protein: CTSSLINTEAFF.

The rearrangement uses TRBV28 and TRBJ1-2, with D possibly TRBD1 on 6 matching bases. Germline V gene sequence: CDR1 MDHEN, CDR2 SYDVKM. The CDR3 is 14 residues long. The V end was cut by 7 bases, the J end by 3 bases, with 15 bases between. DNA of the CDR3: TGTGCCAGCAACTATGGGGGGCGCGACTATGGCTACACCTTC. This gives the protein CASNYGGRDYGYTF.

This clonotype came up once. This clone may be a read error of a much larger clone one base away. V gene TRBV5-6 combines with J gene TRBJ1-1, with TRBD1 as a possible D gene (6 bases). This CDR3 is built from 14 residues. Germline V lookup: CDR1 SGHDT, CDR2 YYEEEE. V shed 6 bases and J shed 5 bases, with 17 bases lying between them. For the CDR3, the DNA is TGTGCCAGCATCCCTTGGGGGGCGAGTACTGAAGCTTTCTTT. Translating gives CASIPWGASTEAFF.

The chain combines TRBV30 with TRBJ2-2; 8 bases match TRBD1. The CDR3 length is 17 residues. Germline V gene sequence: CDR1 GTSNPN, CDR2 SVGIG (reference sequence). Trimming at V came to 5 bases and at J to 7 bases, leaving 18 bases not matched to a gene. The CDR3 DNA reads TGTGCCTGGGGACCACAGGGACAGGTTAAAAACGTCGGGGAGCTGTTTTTT. Residues: CAWGPQGQVKNVGELFF.

This clonotype has just one count. The chain employs TRBV5-6 and TRBJ1-1; no firm D call. Germline V lookup: CDR1 SGHDT, CDR2 YYEEEE. The CDR3 is 15 residues long. V was shortened by 1 base and J by 7 bases, with 17 bases between the two germline ends. The CDR3 is CASSLRFTRLIEAFF. The CDR3 coding sequence is TGTGCCAGCAGCTTGCGCTTTACGCGACTCATTGAAGCTTTCTTT.

This clonotype was seen ten or more times. The rearrangement uses TRBV4-1 and TRBJ2-2, with TRBD2 matching over 11 bases. This CDR3 is 17 amino acids long. V gave up 4 bases and J gave up 8 bases; unmatched junction bases: 12. Germline lookup yields CDR1 MGHRA and CDR2 YSYEKL. CDR3 loop: CASSRETSGRGKGELFF. For the CDR3, the DNA is TGCGCCAGCAGCCGGGAAACTAGCGGGAGAGGGAAGGGGGAGCTGTTTTTT.

This clonotype has just one count. Just one base apart from a much larger clone, this may be a read error. The genes are TRBV5-1 and TRBJ1-4; D gene ambiguous. This CDR3 contains 13 residues. Germline loops: CDR1 SGHRS, CDR2 YFSETQ. CDR3 protein: CASNLATNEKLFF. CDR3 bases: TGCGCCAGCAACTTGGCCACTAATGAAAAACTGTTTTTT.

This clonotype was seen many times. The genes are TRBV7-8 and TRBJ2-3; 8 nucleotides align to TRBD2. J was trimmed by 2 bases and V by 5 bases; bases with no gene match: 9. CDR1 SGHVS and CDR2 FQNEAQ come from the germline V gene. This CDR3 spans 16 amino acids. The CDR3 here is CASSRAGGLITDTQYF. The CDR3 coding sequence is TGTGCCAGCAGCCGGGCGGGAGGCCTCATCACAGATACGCAGTATTTT. The full variable domain, its missing parts supplied by reference TRBV7-8 and TRBJ2-3, is GAGVSQSPRYKVAKRGQDVALRCDPISGHVSLFWYQQALGQGPEFLTYFQNEAQLDKSGLPSDRFFAERPEGSVSTLKIQRTQQEDSAVYLCASSRAGGLITDTQYFGPGTRLTVL.

Many counts were recorded for this clonotype. The gene calls are TRBV29-1 and TRBJ2-5; 7 bases agree with TRBD2. Germline CDR1 reads SQVTM; CDR2 reads ANQGSEA. CDR3 size: 15 residues. V lost 3 bases and J lost 5; bases outside the gene matches: 12. CDR3 DNA sequence: TGCAGCGTTGAGGTGACTAGCCGGAGGTGGGAGACCCAGTACTTC. This sequence encodes CSVEVTSRRWETQYF.

The chain is built from TRBV2 and TRBJ1-4; the D is unclear. Germline V CDR1 and CDR2: SNHLY, FYNNEI. V shed 6 bases and J shed 7 bases, with 12 bases lying between them. The CDR3 extends over 13 amino acids. CDR3 in amino acids: CASRQKSTEKLFF. In nucleotides, the CDR3 is TGTGCCAGCAGACAGAAGTCTACTGAAAAACTGTTTTTT.

This clonotype was counted many times. The chain is built from TRBV6-5 and TRBJ2-2; the D gene is possibly TRBD1 (6 bases). In germline, CDR1 is MNHEY, CDR2 SVGAGI. V lost 7 bases and J 4 bases, leaving 16 bases between the germline ends. The CDR3 is 15 residues long. CDR3: CASNKIPDSTGELFF. DNA for the CDR3: TGTGCCAGCAATAAAATTCCGGACAGCACCGGGGAGCTGTTTTTT.

This clonotype showed up just once. A single base separates this from a much larger clone, so it may be a read error. The rearrangement joins TRBV5-1 to TRBJ2-1, with D hard to call. This CDR3 is built from 14 residues. Germline V gene data show CDR1 as SGHRS and CDR2 as YFSETQ. The V gene lost 0 bases and the J gene lost 4 bases, with 8 bases spanning the gap. As DNA, the CDR3 is TGCGCCAGCAGCTTGGGCTCTCTATACAATGAGCAGTTCTTC. Amino acid sequence: CASSLGSLYNEQFF.

Regarding this clonotype: Germline is not matched at one junction end, which may reflect a read error. This chain links TRBV29-1 with TRBJ2-5, with D possibly matching TRBD2 (5 bases). Germline-derived CDR1 and CDR2 are SQVTM and ANQGSEA. The CDR3 is 14 residues long. CDR3 bases: TGCAGCGCTGAAGAGTCTTCGAGGAGGGAGACCCAGTACTTC. It translates to CSAEESSRRETQYF.

This clonotype was seen repeatedly, ten times or more. This chain connects TRBV5-1 to TRBJ2-1; D not certain. The germline V and J ends were trimmed by 0 bases and 8 bases, with 15 bases remaining between them. Germline CDR1 is SGHRS and CDR2 is YFSETQ. This CDR3 region has 15 residues. CDR3 bases: TGCGCCAGCAGCTTGGATGCCGTCCCCGGTTATGAGCAGTTCTTC. Its translation is CASSLDAVPGYEQFF.

This clonotype has only a few counts. It may be a read error: a sequence one base away is much more abundant. The rearrangement uses TRBV12-3 or TRBV12-4 and TRBJ2-4, with D tentatively TRBD1 or TRBD2 (5 bases each). V lost 5 bases, J lost 9 bases, and 14 bases lay in between. There are 13 residues in the CDR3. The CDR3 DNA follows: TGTGCCAGCAGTACCTCCCCGGGGACCATTCAGTACTTC. This sequence encodes CASSTSPGTIQYF.

To note about this clonotype: A read error may account for a junction end that differs from germline. The genes are TRBV29-1 and TRBJ2-6, with 10 bases that match TRBD1. Per the germline V gene, CDR1 is SQVTM and CDR2 is ANQGSEA. This CDR3 contains 16 residues. CDR3 nucleotide sequence: TGCAGCGCCGGGACAGGGGATGTTACTGGGGCCGACGTCCTGACTTTC. Encoded protein: CSAGTGDVTGADVLTF.